This entry is about one T cell receptor beta chain. The antigen is undetermined. The immunoSEQ assay was v3. Measured with immunoSEQ multiplex PCR; TCRdb has only the in-frame clones, and not every one. The sample contains approximately 97,000 clones, roughly two thirds of which appear only once. The time point here: pre-treatment sample, taken before nivolumab and TIL therapy. The tumor samples were excised metastases, mostly pleural nodules or supraclavicular lymph nodes. Tumors were harvested before any PD-1/PD-L1 blockade. Adults with stage 4 NSCLC were enrolled in a phase I trial. The data were obtained in a study of TIL therapy for anti-PD-1-resistant metastatic lung cancer. Study conclusions and caveats: Patients were highly selected, enriched for treatment-naive, never-smoker and oncogene-addicted cases. Compared with baseline intratumoral T cells, expanded TIL cultures were more clonal and less diverse (roughly 6% vs 31%).

Trimming left V 5 bases short and J 6 bases short, with 21 bases between. The CDR3 is made up of 16 amino acids. CDR1 and CDR2 (germline): SGHAT, FQNNGV. The sequenced sample was tumor tissue, obtained at baseline. The chain carries TRBV11-2 and TRBJ2-3; the D gene is possibly TRBD2 (6 bases). This TCR was sampled from a person aged 25 to 80 with non-small cell lung cancer. CDR3 loop: CASSHGEVEGGDTQYF. As DNA, the CDR3 is TGTGCCAGCAGCCACGGCGAAGTGGAGGGCGGGGATACGCAGTATTTT. Supplemented by reference TRBV11-2 and TRBJ2-3, the full variable domain reads EAGVAQSPRYKIIEKRQSVAFWCNPISGHATLYWYQQILGQGPKLLIQFQNNGVVDDSQLPKDRFSAERLKGVDSTLKIQPAKLEDSAVYLCASSHGEVEGGDTQYFGPGTRLTVL.